Below are 22 T cell receptor beta chains sequenced from a single sample in a study of PD-1 blockade in mismatch repair-deficient tumors. The table came from immunoSEQ multiplex PCR; TCRdb's copy has only in-frame clones and leaves some out. There are under 95,000 clones in the sample; roughly 80% occur only once, and more than 2.5% lies in the top ten. This specimen consisted of peripheral blood, obtained 12 weeks after starting pembrolizumab. The receptor set was obtained from an adult with mismatch repair-deficient cancer.

A single count supports this clone. The chain links TRBV19 to TRBJ2-3; a weak D match, TRBD2 (6 bases). Germline assignment: CDR1 LNHDA and CDR2 SQIVND (reference sequence). The CDR3 totals 14 residues. The ends were cut back, 9 bases at V and 5 bases at J, with 18 bases in the middle. The CDR3 sequence is CASSVAGRQDTQYF. In DNA form, the CDR3 reads TGTGCCAGCTCTGTGGCGGGGAGACAAGATACGCAGTATTTT.

The rearrangement links TRBV4-3 to TRBJ2-1, with TRBD2 matching over 8 bases. The ends lost 0 bases at V and 4 bases at J; junction bases unmatched: 2. Germline loops: CDR1 LGHNA, CDR2 YSLEER. The CDR3 runs 15 residues. CDR3 region: CASSQDSGGYNEQFF. CDR3 coding DNA: TGCGCCAGCAGCCAAGATTCGGGGGGGTACAATGAGCAGTTCTTC.

The table lists this clone with a count of one. The V gene is TRBV27, the J gene TRBJ2-2; TRBD2 matches at 13 bases. Germline CDR1 MNHEY, CDR2 SMNVEV (reference sequence). This CDR3 is built from 14 residues. Unmatched junction bases numbered 4, after V lost 8 bases and J lost 7 bases. The CDR3 sequence is CASWTSGSGGELFF. As DNA, the CDR3 is TGTGCCAGCTGGACTAGCGGGAGCGGCGGGGAGCTGTTTTTT.

The chain is built from TRBV5-8 and TRBJ2-3; D perhaps matches TRBD2 (5 bases). Looked up from germline, CDR1 is SGHTS and CDR2 is YDEGEE. With 4 bases removed from V and 4 bases from J, the gap between germline ends came to 22 bases. The CDR3 extends over 17 amino acids. CDR3 amino acids: CASSVGIRPGSADTQYF. The CDR3 DNA reads TGTGCCAGCAGCGTAGGGATCAGACCGGGATCGGCAGATACGCAGTATTTT. The full variable domain, its missing parts supplied by reference TRBV5-8 and TRBJ2-3, is EAGVTQSPTHLIKTRGQQATLRCSPISGHTSVYWYQQALGLGLQFLLWYDEGEERNRGNFPPRFSGRQFPNYSSELNVNALELEDSALYLCASSVGIRPGSADTQYFGPGTRLTVL.

This clone was observed a single time. The chain couples TRBV11-3 to TRBJ2-7; TRBD2 agrees at 8 bases. The V gene end was trimmed by 1 base and the J gene end by 6 bases; junction bases not matched to a gene: 5. CDR3 length equals 14 residues. CDR1 SGHNT and CDR2 YENEEA come from the germline V gene. The CDR3 loop reads CASSLAGGDTEQYF. DNA for the CDR3: TGTGCCAGCAGCTTAGCGGGGGGGGATACCGAGCAGTACTTC.

The V and J genes are TRBV2 and TRBJ2-7; D is possibly TRBD1 or TRBD2 (6 bases each). CDR1 and CDR2 (germline): SNHLY, FYNNEI. The CDR3 covers 13 residues. V was cut by 6 bases and J by 3 bases, with 12 bases left in between. This CDR3 is CASRGGSLYEQYF. Written as DNA, the CDR3 is TGTGCCAGCAGAGGGGGGAGCCTCTACGAGCAGTACTTC.

This clone is a singleton in its sample. The chain recombines TRBV6-5 with TRBJ1-3; 7 bases agree with TRBD1. J was trimmed by 7 bases and V by 0 bases; bases with no gene match: 6. Germline loops: CDR1 MNHEY, CDR2 SVGAGI. This CDR3 has 15 residues. CDR3 loop: CASSYSSTGVNTIYF. The DNA for the CDR3 is TGTGCCAGCAGTTACTCGAGTACAGGGGTTAACACCATATATTTT.

This sequence joins TRBV7-2 and TRBJ1-1; D gene ambiguous. Looked up from germline, CDR1 is SGHTA and CDR2 is FQGNSA. The V end was cut by 4 bases, the J end by 1 base, with 10 bases between. The CDR3 spans 14 residues. The CDR3 sequence is CASSYLTANTEAFF. In DNA, the CDR3 is TGTGCCAGCAGCTACCTGACGGCGAACACTGAAGCTTTCTTT.

This chain links TRBV5-5 with TRBJ2-1; D not certain. CDR1 is SGHKS and CDR2 is YYEKEE in the germline V gene (reference sequence). V gave up 2 bases and J gave up 4 bases, with 7 bases separating them. The CDR3 is 13 amino acids. In DNA, the CDR3 is TGTGCCAGCAGCTTAATTCCATACAATGAGCAGTTCTTC. It translates to CASSLIPYNEQFF. Together with reference TRBV5-5 and TRBJ2-1, the CDR3 gives the full variable domain: DAGVTQSPTHLIKTRGQQVTLRCSPISGHKSVSWYQQVLGQGPQFIFQYYEKEERGRGNFPDRFSARQFPNYSSELNVNALLLGDSALYLCASSLIPYNEQFFGPGTRLTVL.

The J gene is TRBJ1-1, the V gene TRBV5-8; D gene unclear. The CDR3 has 15 residues. Germline V CDR1 and CDR2: SGHTS, YDEGEE. V lost 1 base, J lost 0 bases, and 10 bases lay in between. The CDR3 nucleotides read TGTGCCAGCAGCTTGATAGGACGGATGAACACTGAAGCTTTCTTT. It translates to CASSLIGRMNTEAFF.

About this clone itself: Compared with germline, one end of the junction differs, possibly owing to a read error. The rearrangement links TRBV7-7 to TRBJ2-1; TRBD2 matches 11 bases. The CDR3 extends over 18 amino acids. In germline, CDR1 is SSHAT, CDR2 FNYEAQ (reference sequence). DNA for the CDR3: TGTGCTAGCAGCTACGGGGCAGGGTTACTAGCGGGAGCCGATGAGCAGTTCTTC. Amino acid sequence: CASSYGAGLLAGADEQFF.

This chain links TRBV5-1 with TRBJ2-1; TRBD1 might be the D (5 bases). This CDR3 has 15 residues. CDR1 is SGHRS and CDR2 is YFSETQ in the germline V gene. V gave up 4 bases and J gave up 9 bases, with 20 bases separating them. CDR3 sequence: CASSLFPIKGSEQFF. CDR3 bases: TGCGCCAGCAGCCTATTTCCCATAAAGGGGTCTGAGCAGTTCTTC.

This clone was picked up a small number of times. V is TRBV19 and J is TRBJ1-3, with no clear D. V shed 10 bases and J shed 2 bases, with 9 bases lying between them. CDR1 is LNHDA and CDR2 is SQIVND in the germline V gene (reference sequence). This CDR3 is 12 amino acids long. The CDR3 DNA reads as TGTGCCACCAAATCCACTGGAAACACCATATATTTT. This encodes CATKSTGNTIYF.

The rearrangement uses TRBV9 and TRBJ1-1; 8 bases line up with TRBD1. The CDR3 is 18 residues long. The germline gives CDR1 SGDLS, CDR2 YYNGEE. V shed 0 bases and J 1 base; nucleotides not matched to a gene: 11. The CDR3 DNA reads TGTGCCAGCAGCGTAGGGTTCGGACAGGGATTCGGGAACACTGAAGCTTTCTTT. Its translation: CASSVGFGQGFGNTEAFF.

The chain employs TRBV4-1 and TRBJ2-6; TRBD1 agrees at 7 bases. The CDR3 loop spans 18 amino acids. V trimming: 1 base; J trimming: 0 bases; junction bases outside the gene matches: 6. Germline CDR1 is MGHRA and CDR2 is YSYEKL. CDR3 bases: TGCGCCAGCAGCCAAGGGACAGGATCCCCCTCTGGGGCCAACGTCCTGACTTTC. Protein product: CASSQGTGSPSGANVLTF.

The genes are TRBV4-3 and TRBJ1-3; TRBD1 matches at 8 bases. The germline V gene encodes CDR1 LGHNA and CDR2 YSLEER. This CDR3 has 19 amino acids. Trimming took 3 bases from V and 4 from J; bases not matched to a gene: 17. The CDR3 sequence is CASSHTHGLQGAEGNTIYF. The CDR3 DNA reads as TGCGCCAGCAGCCACACCCACGGGCTGCAGGGGGCAGAAGGAAACACCATATATTTT.

V usage is TRBV7-3 and J usage is TRBJ2-3; 8 bases map to TRBD2. The V and J ends lost 5 bases and 2 bases, in that order; junction bases with no gene match: 6. CDR1 SGHTA and CDR2 FQGTGA come from the germline V gene. CDR3 length equals 15 residues. The CDR3 reads CASSLYSGTTDTQYF. In nucleotides, the CDR3 is TGTGCCAGCAGCCTTTATAGCGGGACCACAGATACGCAGTATTTT.

The rearrangement links TRBV4-1 to TRBJ2-2, with TRBD2 matching over 8 bases. This CDR3 spans 16 amino acids. Germline trimming cut 4 bases from V and 5 bases from J; bases unmatched to any gene: 9. From germline, CDR1 is MGHRA and CDR2 YSYEKL. The CDR3 region is CASSLGRGMKTGELFF. DNA for the CDR3: TGCGCCAGCAGCCTCGGGAGGGGAATGAAAACCGGGGAGCTGTTTTTT.

The chain employs TRBV11-3 and TRBJ2-7; D gene uncertain. This CDR3 region has 14 residues. Germline lookup yields CDR1 SGHNT and CDR2 YENEEA. Trimming shortened V by 5 bases and J by 2 bases, and 13 bases separated the two germline ends. The DNA for the CDR3 is TGTGCCAGCAGCCCTACAGCCGGTACCTACGAGCAGTACTTC. Protein: CASSPTAGTYEQYF.

This clone showed up just once. V gene TRBV30 combines with J gene TRBJ1-5; TRBD1 aligns across 10 bases. Germline V gene lookup returns CDR1 GTSNPN and CDR2 SVGIG (reference sequence). Germline trimming cut 5 bases from V and 3 bases from J; bases unmatched to any gene: 7. CDR3 length equals 15 residues. This CDR3 reads CAWSRGTGDNQPQHF. The CDR3 DNA sequence: TGTGCCTGGTCTCGAGGGACAGGGGACAATCAGCCCCAGCATTTT.

The V and J genes are TRBV5-6 and TRBJ2-7; no reliable D call. Germline V gene sequence: CDR1 SGHDT, CDR2 YYEEEE. The CDR3 is made up of 15 amino acids. Trimming removed 0 bases from V and 2 bases from J, with 12 bases in between. In DNA, the CDR3 is TGTGCCAGCAGCTTGGAGCCCAGATCTGCCTACGAGCAGTACTTC. Protein sequence: CASSLEPRSAYEQYF.

This rearrangement joins TRBV7-9 to TRBJ1-1; D might be TRBD1 (6 bases). The CDR3 has 13 residues. Germline V gene lookup returns CDR1 SEHNR and CDR2 FQNEAQ (reference sequence). V lost 10 bases, J lost 3 bases, and 15 bases lay in between. The CDR3 loop reads CAISQGRDTEAFF. CDR3 bases: TGTGCCATCTCACAGGGTCGGGACACTGAAGCTTTCTTT.